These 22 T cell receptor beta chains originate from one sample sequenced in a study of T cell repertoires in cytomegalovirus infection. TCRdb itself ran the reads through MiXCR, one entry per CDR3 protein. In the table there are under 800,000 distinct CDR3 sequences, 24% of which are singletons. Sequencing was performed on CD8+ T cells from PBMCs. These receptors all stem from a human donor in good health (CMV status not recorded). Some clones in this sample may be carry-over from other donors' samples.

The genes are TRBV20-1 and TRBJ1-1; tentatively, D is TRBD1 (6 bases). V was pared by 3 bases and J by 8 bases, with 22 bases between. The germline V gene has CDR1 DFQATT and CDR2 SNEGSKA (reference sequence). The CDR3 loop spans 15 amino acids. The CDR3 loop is CSASPWEGWGAEAFF. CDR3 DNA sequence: TGCAGTGCTAGTCCCTGGGAGGGCTGGGGGGCCGAAGCTTTCTTT.

In DNA, the CDR3 is TGCGCCAGCAGCTTGCGGGCAGGGCTGAACACTGAAGCTTTCTTT. Its translation: CASSLRAGLNTEAFF. The rearrangement links TRBV5-1 to TRBJ1-1; possibly TRBD1 for D (5 bases). This CDR3 region has 15 residues. Germline loops: CDR1 SGHRS, CDR2 YFSETQ. Deletions cut 1 base from V and 0 bases from J, with 10 bases between.

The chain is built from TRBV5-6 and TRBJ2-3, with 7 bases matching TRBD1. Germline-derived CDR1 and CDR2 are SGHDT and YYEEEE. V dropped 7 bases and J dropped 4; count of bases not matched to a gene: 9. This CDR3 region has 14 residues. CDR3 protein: CASLRTGQPDTQYF. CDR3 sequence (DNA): TGTGCCAGCTTGAGGACAGGCCAGCCAGATACGCAGTATTTT.

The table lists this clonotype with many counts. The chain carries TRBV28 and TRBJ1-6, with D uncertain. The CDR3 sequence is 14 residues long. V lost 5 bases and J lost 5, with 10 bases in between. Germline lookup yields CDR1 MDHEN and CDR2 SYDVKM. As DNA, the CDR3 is TGTGCCAGCAGTGCCATCGGTAATAATTCACCCCTCCACTTT. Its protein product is CASSAIGNNSPLHF.

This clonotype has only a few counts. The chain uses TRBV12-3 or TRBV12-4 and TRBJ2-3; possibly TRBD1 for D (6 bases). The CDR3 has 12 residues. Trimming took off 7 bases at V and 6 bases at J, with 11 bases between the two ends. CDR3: CASTQGSDTQYF. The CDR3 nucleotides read TGTGCCAGCACCCAGGGGTCGGATACGCAGTATTTT.

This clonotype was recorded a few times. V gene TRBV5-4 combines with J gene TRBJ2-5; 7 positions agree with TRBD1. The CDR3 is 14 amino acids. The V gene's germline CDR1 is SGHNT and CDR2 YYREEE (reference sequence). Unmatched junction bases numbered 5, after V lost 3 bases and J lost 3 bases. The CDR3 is CASSSTGMEETQYF. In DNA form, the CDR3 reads TGTGCCAGCAGCTCGACAGGGATGGAAGAGACCCAGTACTTC.

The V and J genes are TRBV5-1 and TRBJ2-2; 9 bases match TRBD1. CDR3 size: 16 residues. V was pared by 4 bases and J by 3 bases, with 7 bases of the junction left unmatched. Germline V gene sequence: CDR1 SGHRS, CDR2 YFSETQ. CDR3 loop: CASSPVGTGYTGELFF. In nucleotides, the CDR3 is TGCGCCAGCAGCCCCGTCGGGACAGGGTACACCGGGGAGCTGTTTTTT.

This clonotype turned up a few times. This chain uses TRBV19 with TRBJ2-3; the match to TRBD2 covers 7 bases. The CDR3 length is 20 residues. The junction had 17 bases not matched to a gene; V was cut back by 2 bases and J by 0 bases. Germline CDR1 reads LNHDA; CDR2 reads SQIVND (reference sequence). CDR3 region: CASSIRTGGYMMTSTDTQYF. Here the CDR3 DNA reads TGTGCCAGTAGTATAAGGACGGGGGGATACATGATGACTAGCACAGATACGCAGTATTTT. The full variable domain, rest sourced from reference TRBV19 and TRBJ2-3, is DGGITQSPKYLFRKEGQNVTLSCEQNLNHDAMYWYRQDPGQGLRLIYYSQIVNDFQKGDIAEGYSVSREKKESFPLTVTSAQKNPTAFYLCASSIRTGGYMMTSTDTQYFGPGTRLTVL.

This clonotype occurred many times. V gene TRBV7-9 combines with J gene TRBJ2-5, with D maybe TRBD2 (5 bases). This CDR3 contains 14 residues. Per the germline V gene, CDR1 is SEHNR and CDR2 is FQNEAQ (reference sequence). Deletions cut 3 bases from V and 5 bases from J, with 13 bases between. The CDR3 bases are TGTGCCAGCAGCTTCTCTGGCGGGCTGGAGACCCAGTACTTC. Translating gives CASSFSGGLETQYF.

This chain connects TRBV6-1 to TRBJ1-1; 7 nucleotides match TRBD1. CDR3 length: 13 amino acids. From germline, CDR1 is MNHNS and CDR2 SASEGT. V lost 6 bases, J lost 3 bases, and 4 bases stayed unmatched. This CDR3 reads CASRTGAYTEAFF. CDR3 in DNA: TGTGCCAGCAGAACAGGGGCTTACACTGAAGCTTTCTTT.

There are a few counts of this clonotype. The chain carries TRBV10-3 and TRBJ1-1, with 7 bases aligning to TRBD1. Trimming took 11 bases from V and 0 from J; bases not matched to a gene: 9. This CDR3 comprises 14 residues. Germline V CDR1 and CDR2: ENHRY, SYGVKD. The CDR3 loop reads CAARDRNMNTEAFF. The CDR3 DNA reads TGTGCCGCCCGGGACAGAAATATGAACACTGAAGCTTTCTTT.

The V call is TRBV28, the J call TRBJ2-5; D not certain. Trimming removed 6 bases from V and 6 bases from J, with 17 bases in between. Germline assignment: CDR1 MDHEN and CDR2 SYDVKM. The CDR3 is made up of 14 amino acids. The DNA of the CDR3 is TGTGCCAGCAGCCACCCCCGGTTCCTCCAGACCCAGTACTTC. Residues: CASSHPRFLQTQYF.

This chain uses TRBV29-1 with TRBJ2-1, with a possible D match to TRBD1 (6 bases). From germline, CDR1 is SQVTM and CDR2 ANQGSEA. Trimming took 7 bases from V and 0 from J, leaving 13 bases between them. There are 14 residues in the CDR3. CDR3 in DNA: TGCAGCGCCTTTCCGGACAGCTCCTACAATGAGCAGTTCTTC. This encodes CSAFPDSSYNEQFF.

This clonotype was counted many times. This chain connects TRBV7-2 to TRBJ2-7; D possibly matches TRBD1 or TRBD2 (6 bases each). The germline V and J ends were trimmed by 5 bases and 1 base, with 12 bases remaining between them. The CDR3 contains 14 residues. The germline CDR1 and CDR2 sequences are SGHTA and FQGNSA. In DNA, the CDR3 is TGTGCCAGCAGCCCGGGGGCGGGGTCCTACGAGCAGTACGTC. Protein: CASSPGAGSYEQYV.

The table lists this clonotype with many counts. The CDR3 protein is CASSLGLSQGDTQYF. CDR3 in DNA: TGCGCCAGCAGCCTAGGACTTTCCCAAGGAGATACGCAGTATTTT. This chain links TRBV4-1 with TRBJ2-3; TRBD2 might be the D (5 bases). In germline, CDR1 is MGHRA, CDR2 YSYEKL. Trimming removed 4 bases at V and 5 bases at J, with 16 bases between. The CDR3 extends over 15 amino acids.

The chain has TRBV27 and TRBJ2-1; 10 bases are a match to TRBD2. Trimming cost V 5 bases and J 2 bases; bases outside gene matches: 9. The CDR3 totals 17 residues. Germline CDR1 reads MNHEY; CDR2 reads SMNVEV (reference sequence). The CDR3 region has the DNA TGTGCCAGCAGTCCGTCTAGCGGGGGCTATACCTACAATGAGCAGTTCTTC. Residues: CASSPSSGGYTYNEQFF.

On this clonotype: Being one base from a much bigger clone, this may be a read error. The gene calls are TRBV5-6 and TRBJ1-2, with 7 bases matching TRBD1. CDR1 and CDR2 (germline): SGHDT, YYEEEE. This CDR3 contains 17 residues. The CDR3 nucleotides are TGTGCCAGCAGCCACCCTCCCCCGACAGGGTCAAGGTATGACTACACCTTC. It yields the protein CASSHPPPTGSRYDYTF.

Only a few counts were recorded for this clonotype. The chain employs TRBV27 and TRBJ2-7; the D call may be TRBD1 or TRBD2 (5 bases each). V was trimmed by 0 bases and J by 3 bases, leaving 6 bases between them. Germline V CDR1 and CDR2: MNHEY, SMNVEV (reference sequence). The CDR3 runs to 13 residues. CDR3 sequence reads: CASSLSGDYEQYF. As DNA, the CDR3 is TGTGCCAGCAGTTTATCGGGGGACTACGAGCAGTACTTC.

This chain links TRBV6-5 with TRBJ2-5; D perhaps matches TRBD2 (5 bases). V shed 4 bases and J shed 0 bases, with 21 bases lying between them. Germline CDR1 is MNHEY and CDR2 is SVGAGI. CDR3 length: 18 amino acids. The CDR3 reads CASSLSGNHFSYQETQYF. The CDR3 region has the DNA TGTGCCAGCAGTTTATCCGGGAACCACTTCTCGTACCAAGAGACCCAGTACTTC.

The CDR3 spells CASSMRPLQSLFF. CDR3 DNA sequence: TGTGCCAGTAGTATGAGACCCCTGCAATCCCTGTTTTTT. The chain employs TRBV19 and TRBJ2-2; D unresolved. CDR1 and CDR2 (germline): LNHDA, SQIVND (reference sequence). The CDR3 has 13 amino acids. V was clipped by 3 bases and J by 14 bases, with 16 bases between them.

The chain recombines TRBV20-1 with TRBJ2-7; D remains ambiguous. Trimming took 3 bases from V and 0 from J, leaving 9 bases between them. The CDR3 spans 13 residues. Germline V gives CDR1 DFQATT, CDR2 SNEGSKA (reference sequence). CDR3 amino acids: CSARGSNSYEQYV. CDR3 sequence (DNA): TGCAGTGCTAGGGGCAGTAACTCCTACGAGCAGTACGTC.

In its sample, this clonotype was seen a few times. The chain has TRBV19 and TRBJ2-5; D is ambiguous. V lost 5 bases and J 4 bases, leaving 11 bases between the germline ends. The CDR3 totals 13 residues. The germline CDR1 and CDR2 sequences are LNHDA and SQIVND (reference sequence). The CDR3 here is CASSYRSGETQYF. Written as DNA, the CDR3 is TGTGCCAGTAGTTACCGGTCGGGAGAGACCCAGTACTTC.